These T cell receptor beta chains were read from a single sample in a study of T cell repertoires in cytomegalovirus infection. TCRdb used MiXCR to reprocess the reads, holding one entry per CDR3 protein. The table has 100,000 to 150,000 distinct CDR3 sequences, 7.5% to 9% seen once; the top ten hold around 9.1%. Sequenced input: PBMCs. These receptors originate from a human donor in good health (CMV status not recorded). Some clones in this sample may be carry-over from other donors' samples. The CDR3 runs from the conserved cysteine through the conserved F or W. The order of the fields is clone size, D gene, V gene, J gene, CDR3 protein, CDR3 DNA. A D gene is named only where the DNA matches it firmly. The size field is filled for only some rows; it gives once, few, many or a size class.

abundance: few; d_gene: -; v_gene: TRBV9; j_gene: TRBJ2-3; CDR3aa: CASSGAPTDTQYF; CDR3nt: TGTGCCAGCAGCGGGGCCCCCACAGATACGCAGTATTTT
abundance: few; d_gene: TRBD1; v_gene: TRBV5-5; j_gene: TRBJ2-7; CDR3aa: CASSRRDRVTDEQYF; CDR3nt: TGTGCCAGCAGTCGCCGGGACAGGGTAACCGACGAGCAGTACTTC
abundance: many; d_gene: -; v_gene: TRBV28; j_gene: TRBJ1-2; CDR3aa: CASQMNYGYTF; CDR3nt: TGTGCCAGCCAGATGAACTATGGCTACACCTTC
abundance: many; d_gene: TRBD1; v_gene: TRBV28; j_gene: TRBJ2-1; CDR3aa: CASSSGQGVKNEQFF; CDR3nt: TGTGCCAGCAGTTCGGGACAGGGGGTTAAGAATGAGCAGTTCTTC
abundance: many; d_gene: -; v_gene: TRBV2; j_gene: TRBJ1-2; CDR3aa: CASSLLRQGIDGYTF; CDR3nt: TGTGCCAGCAGTCTCCTGCGGCAGGGAATTGACGGCTACACCTTC
abundance: many; d_gene: -; v_gene: TRBV11-3; j_gene: TRBJ2-1; CDR3aa: CASSLRAPNEQFF; CDR3nt: TGTGCCAGCAGCTTAAGGGCCCCCAATGAGCAGTTCTTC
abundance: many; d_gene: -; v_gene: TRBV5-6; j_gene: TRBJ2-4; CDR3aa: CASSGEIQRAKNIQYF; CDR3nt: TGTGCCAGCAGCGGAGAAATACAACGAGCCAAAAACATTCAGTACTTC
abundance: many; d_gene: -; v_gene: TRBV6-5; j_gene: TRBJ2-3; CDR3aa: CASSYERGPDTQYF; CDR3nt: TGTGCCAGCAGTTACGAGAGGGGTCCAGATACGCAGTATTTT
abundance: many; d_gene: TRBD2; v_gene: TRBV6-2/TRBV6-3; j_gene: TRBJ2-3; CDR3aa: CASRVVRREGHFDTQYF; CDR3nt: TGTGCCAGCAGGGTCGTAAGACGGGAGGGCCATTTTGATACGCAGTATTTT
abundance: many; d_gene: TRBD2; v_gene: TRBV6-5; j_gene: TRBJ2-3; CDR3aa: CASSYTRGSTDTQYF; CDR3nt: TGTGCCAGCAGTTACACGCGGGGGAGCACAGATACGCAGTATTTT
abundance: many; d_gene: -; v_gene: TRBV20-1; j_gene: TRBJ1-2; CDR3aa: CSARVDTGFYGYTF; CDR3nt: TGCAGTGCTAGAGTGGACACTGGCTTCTATGGCTACACCTTC
abundance: -; d_gene: TRBD2; v_gene: TRBV29-1; j_gene: TRBJ2-1; CDR3aa: CSVEAGGHYNEQFF; CDR3nt: TGCAGCGTTGAGGCGGGGGGGCACTACAATGAGCAGTTCTTC
abundance: -; d_gene: -; v_gene: TRBV6-5; j_gene: TRBJ2-2; CDR3aa: CASSPKGIITGELFF; CDR3nt: TGTGCCAGCAGTCCGAAAGGGATAATCACCGGGGAGCTGTTTTTT
abundance: many; d_gene: -; v_gene: TRBV2; j_gene: TRBJ2-1; CDR3aa: CASSSDRDNEQFF; CDR3nt: TGTGCCAGCAGTAGCGACCGAGACAATGAGCAGTTCTTC
abundance: many; d_gene: TRBD2; v_gene: TRBV6-2/TRBV6-3; j_gene: TRBJ2-7; CDR3aa: CASIKAGGNTYEQYF; CDR3nt: TGTGCCAGCATAAAGGCGGGGGGGAATACCTACGAGCAGTACTTC
abundance: few; d_gene: -; v_gene: TRBV20-1; j_gene: TRBJ1-2; CDR3aa: CSARGQTGRYGYTF; CDR3nt: TGCAGTGCCAGAGGTCAAACTGGCCGCTATGGCTACACCTTC
abundance: many; d_gene: -; v_gene: TRBV2; j_gene: TRBJ2-3; CDR3aa: CASTLSADTQYF; CDR3nt: TGTGCCAGCACCCTCTCCGCAGATACGCAGTATTTT
abundance: few; d_gene: TRBD1; v_gene: TRBV6-2/TRBV6-3; j_gene: TRBJ2-1; CDR3aa: CASSGQGVNEQFF; CDR3nt: TGTGCCAGCAGTGGACAGGGGGTCAATGAGCAGTTCTTC
abundance: -; d_gene: TRBD1; v_gene: TRBV7-8; j_gene: TRBJ1-1; CDR3aa: CASRPTGLRNTEAFF; CDR3nt: TGTGCAAGCAGGCCGACAGGGCTCCGGAACACAGAAGCTTTCTTT
abundance: -; d_gene: -; v_gene: TRBV29-1; j_gene: TRBJ1-5; CDR3aa: CSVGGVNQPQHF; CDR3nt: TGCAGCGTTGGAGGTGTCAATCAGCCCCAGCATTTT
abundance: many; d_gene: -; v_gene: TRBV5-1; j_gene: TRBJ2-2; CDR3aa: CASSPGYTANTGELFF; CDR3nt: TGCGCCAGCAGCCCGGGTTATACAGCGAACACCGGGGAGCTGTTTTTT
abundance: many; d_gene: -; v_gene: TRBV7-8; j_gene: TRBJ1-5; CDR3aa: CASSFETDNQPQHF; CDR3nt: TGTGCCAGCAGCTTCGAAACAGACAATCAGCCCCAGCATTTT
abundance: few; d_gene: -; v_gene: TRBV28; j_gene: TRBJ2-7; CDR3aa: CASSNPRGGEQYF; CDR3nt: TGTGCCAGCAGCAACCCCAGGGGTGGTGAGCAGTACTTC
abundance: many; d_gene: TRBD1; v_gene: TRBV7-2; j_gene: TRBJ1-2; CDR3aa: CASSLDQGADYGYTF; CDR3nt: TGTGCCAGCAGCTTAGACCAGGGGGCAGACTATGGCTACACCTTC
abundance: many; d_gene: -; v_gene: TRBV9; j_gene: TRBJ1-3; CDR3aa: CASSVEGNGNTIYF; CDR3nt: TGTGCCAGCAGCGTAGAAGGGAATGGAAACACCATATATTTT
abundance: many; d_gene: -; v_gene: TRBV24-1; j_gene: TRBJ2-3; CDR3aa: CATSRGFTDTQYF; CDR3nt: TGTGCCACCTCCAGGGGATTCACAGATACGCAGTATTTT
abundance: many; d_gene: -; v_gene: TRBV7-8; j_gene: TRBJ2-3; CDR3aa: CASSPERDTQYF; CDR3nt: TGTGCCAGCAGCCCAGAAAGAGATACGCAGTATTTT